The T cell receptor (beta chain) described here comes from a study of long-term antiretroviral therapy in people with HIV. Researchers ran immunoSEQ v3.0 at survey level. Data came from immunoSEQ multiplex PCR; TCRdb stores just in-frame clones and leaves some out. Of some 25,000 clones in the sample, roughly 80% were seen once. The ends lost 0 bases at V and 9 bases at J; junction bases unmatched: 1. From germline, CDR1 is MNHEY and CDR2 SVGAGI. This CDR3 is 14 amino acids long. The rearrangement uses TRBV6-5 and TRBJ1-6, with TRBD1 matching over 8 bases. The source is a woman aged 25 to 39 with HIV. Sequenced material: unsorted PBMCs, taken 1.1 years before starting antiretroviral therapy. CDR3: CASSYSDRGSPLHF. Written as DNA, the CDR3 is TGTGCCAGCAGTTACTCCGACAGGGGTTCACCCCTCCACTTT.